This TCR beta chain emerged from a study of Graves' ophthalmopathy and Graves' hyperthyroidism. Investigators amplified TCR beta CDR3 regions from RNA transcripts. RT-PCR in the first round used HTBI primers; a second-round multiplex PCR followed. TCRdb processed the multiplex PCR reads anew with MiXCR; each CDR3 protein has one entry. The table records over 150,000 distinct CDR3 sequences, 30% to 45% of them present only once. Germline CDR1 and CDR2: SGHRS and YFSETQ. With 3 bases clipped from V and 2 bases from J, the junction kept 4 bases outside the gene matches. The CDR3 is 15 amino acids. The sequence was obtained from a woman between 40 and 50 years old with Graves' ophthalmopathy. Sample: peripheral blood. The chain recombines TRBV5-1 with TRBJ1-2, with 10 positions matching TRBD1. Written as DNA, the CDR3 is TGCGCCAGCAGCTCAGAGGACAGGGGGAACTATGGCTACACCTTC. Translated, it gives CASSSEDRGNYGYTF.